This T cell receptor (beta chain) emerged from a study of shared clonotypes between healthy human individuals. Study-level points and caveats: Clonotypes not shared had lower generation probabilities than those common to all four donors. Clonotype sharing across a few donors was observed for approximately 5% of naive CD4 clonotypes.

CDR1 and CDR2 (germline): SEHNR, FQNEAQ (reference sequence). With 10 bases clipped from V and 1 base from J, the junction kept 18 bases outside the gene matches. This CDR3 contains 19 residues. Samples underwent the assay at deep level. Generated by immunoSEQ multiplex PCR, the TCRdb table keeps only in-frame clones and is missing some. The sample consists of about 1.5 million clones, roughly 96% of them appearing once. Note on this clone: What it binds is not known.

The receptor was derived from a man aged 25 to 40 in good health. Sequencing used naive CD4+ T cells sorted from blood. As for subset: CD45RA+ positively selected. V is TRBV7-9 and J is TRBJ2-3, with TRBD2 identical over 12 bases. CDR3 protein: CATRPRRLAGVPGTDTQYF. The CDR3 region has the DNA TGTGCCACCCGGCCCCGGAGACTAGCGGGAGTCCCGGGCACAGATACGCAGTATTTT.